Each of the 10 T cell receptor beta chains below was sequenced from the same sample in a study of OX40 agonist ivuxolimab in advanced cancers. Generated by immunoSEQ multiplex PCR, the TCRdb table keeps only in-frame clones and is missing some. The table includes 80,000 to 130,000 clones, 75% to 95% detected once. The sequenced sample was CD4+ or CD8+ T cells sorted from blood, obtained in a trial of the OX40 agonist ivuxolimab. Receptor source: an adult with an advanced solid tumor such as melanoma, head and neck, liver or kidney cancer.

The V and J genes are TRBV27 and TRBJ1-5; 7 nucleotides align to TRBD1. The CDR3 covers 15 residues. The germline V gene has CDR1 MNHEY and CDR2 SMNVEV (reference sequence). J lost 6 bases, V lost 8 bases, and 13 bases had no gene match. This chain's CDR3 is CASGGDSRLGQPQHF. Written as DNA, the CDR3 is TGTGCCAGCGGGGGGGACAGTCGATTAGGTCAGCCCCAGCATTTT.

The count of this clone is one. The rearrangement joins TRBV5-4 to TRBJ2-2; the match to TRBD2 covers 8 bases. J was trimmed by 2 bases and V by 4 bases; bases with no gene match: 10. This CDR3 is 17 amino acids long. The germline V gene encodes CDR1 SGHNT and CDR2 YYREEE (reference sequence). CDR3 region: CASSTPGGAQNTGELFF. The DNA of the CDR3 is TGTGCCAGCAGCACACCCGGGGGGGCGCAAAACACCGGGGAGCTGTTTTTT.

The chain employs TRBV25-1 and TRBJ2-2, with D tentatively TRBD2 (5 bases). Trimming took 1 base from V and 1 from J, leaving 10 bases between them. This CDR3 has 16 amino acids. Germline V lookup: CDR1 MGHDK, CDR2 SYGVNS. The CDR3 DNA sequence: TGTGCCAGCAGTGAATTTGGACTCATGAACACCGGGGAGCTGTTTTTT. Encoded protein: CASSEFGLMNTGELFF.

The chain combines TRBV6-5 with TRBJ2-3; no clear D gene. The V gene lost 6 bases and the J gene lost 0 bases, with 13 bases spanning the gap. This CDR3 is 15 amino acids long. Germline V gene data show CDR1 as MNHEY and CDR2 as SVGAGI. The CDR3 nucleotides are TGTGCCAGCAGCCGCATGTCTTCTAGCACAGATACGCAGTATTTT. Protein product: CASSRMSSSTDTQYF.

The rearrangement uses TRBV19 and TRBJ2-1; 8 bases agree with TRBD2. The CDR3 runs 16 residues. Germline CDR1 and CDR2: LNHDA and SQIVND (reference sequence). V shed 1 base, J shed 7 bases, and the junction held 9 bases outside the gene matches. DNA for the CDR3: TGTGCCAGTAGTATAGTAGGTATAGCGGGAAGGAATGAGCAGTTCTTC. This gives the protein CASSIVGIAGRNEQFF. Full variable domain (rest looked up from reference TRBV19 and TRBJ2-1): DGGITQSPKYLFRKEGQNVTLSCEQNLNHDAMYWYRQDPGQGLRLIYYSQIVNDFQKGDIAEGYSVSREKKESFPLTVTSAQKNPTAFYLCASSIVGIAGRNEQFFGPGTRLTVL.

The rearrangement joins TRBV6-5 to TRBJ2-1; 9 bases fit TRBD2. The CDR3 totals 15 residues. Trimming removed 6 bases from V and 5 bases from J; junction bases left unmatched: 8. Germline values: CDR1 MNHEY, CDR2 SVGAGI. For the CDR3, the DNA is TGTGCCAGCAGGTCCGGGACTAGCAGAAACAATGAGCAGTTCTTC. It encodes CASRSGTSRNNEQFF.

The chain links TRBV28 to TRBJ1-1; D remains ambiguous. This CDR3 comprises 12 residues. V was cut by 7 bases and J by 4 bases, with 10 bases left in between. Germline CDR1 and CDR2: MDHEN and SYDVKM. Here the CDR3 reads CASKPSITEAFF. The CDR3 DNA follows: TGTGCCAGCAAACCATCCATCACTGAAGCTTTCTTT.

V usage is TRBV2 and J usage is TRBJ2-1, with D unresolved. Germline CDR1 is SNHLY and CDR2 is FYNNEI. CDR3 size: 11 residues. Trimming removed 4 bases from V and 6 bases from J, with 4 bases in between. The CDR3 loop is CASSAGNEQFF. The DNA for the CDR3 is TGTGCCAGCAGTGCCGGCAATGAGCAGTTCTTC.

The DNA for the CDR3 is TGTGCCAGCAGCCTGGACGGGATCTATGGCTACACCTTC. Amino acids: CASSLDGIYGYTF. This chain links TRBV7-3 with TRBJ1-2; unclear D gene. The V end was cut by 5 bases, the J end by 4 bases, with 11 bases between. This CDR3 has 13 residues. The germline gives CDR1 SGHTA, CDR2 FQGTGA. Full variable domain (outside the CDR3, taken from reference TRBV7-3 and TRBJ1-2): GAGVSQTPSNKVTEKGKYVELRCDPISGHTALYWYRQSLGQGPEFLIYFQGTGAADDSGLPNDRFFAVRPEGSVSTLKIQRTERGDSAVYLCASSLDGIYGYTFGSGTRLTVV.

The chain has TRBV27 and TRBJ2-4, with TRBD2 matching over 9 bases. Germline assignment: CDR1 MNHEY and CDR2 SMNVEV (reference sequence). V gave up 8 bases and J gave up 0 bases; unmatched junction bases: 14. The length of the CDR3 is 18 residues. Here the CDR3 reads CASRPGLAATIAKNIQYF. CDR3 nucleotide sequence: TGTGCCAGCCGACCGGGACTAGCTGCTACGATAGCCAAAAACATTCAGTACTTC.